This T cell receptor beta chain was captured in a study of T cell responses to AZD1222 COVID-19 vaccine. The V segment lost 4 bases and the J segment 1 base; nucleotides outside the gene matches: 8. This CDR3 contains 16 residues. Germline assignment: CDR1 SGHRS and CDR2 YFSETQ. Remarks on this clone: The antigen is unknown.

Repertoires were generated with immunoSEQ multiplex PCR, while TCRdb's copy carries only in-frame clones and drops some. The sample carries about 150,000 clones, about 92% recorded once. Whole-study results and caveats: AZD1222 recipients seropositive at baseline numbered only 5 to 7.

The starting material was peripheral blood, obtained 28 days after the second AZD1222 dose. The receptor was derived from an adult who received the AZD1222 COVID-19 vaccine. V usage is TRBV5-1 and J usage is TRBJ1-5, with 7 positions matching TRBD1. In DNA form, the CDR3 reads TGCGCCAGCAGCCCTGGGACAGACATAAGCAATCAGCCCCAGCATTTT. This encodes CASSPGTDISNQPQHF.